This record covers a single T cell receptor beta chain. TCRdb re-called the RT-PCR reads with MiXCR, one entry per CDR3 protein. The sample comprises approximately 200,000 distinct CDR3 sequences, 35% to 45% of which are singletons, and approximately 10% rests with the top ten. V was pared by 5 bases and J by 0 bases, with 4 bases of the junction left unmatched. CDR3 length equals 15 residues. The record originates from a study of patients and donors after allogeneic stem cell transplantation. The J gene is TRBJ1-3, the V gene TRBV12-3 or TRBV12-4; TRBD1 agrees at 7 bases. The sample consisted of blood, either unsorted or a sorted T cell fraction (not recorded which). The origin of this receptor is a human donor who was either an allogeneic HSCT recipient or a stem cell or donor lymphocyte infusion donor (not recorded which). It is not recorded whose cells these are; they may come from a transplant donor. The CDR3 loop reads CASSKGGASGNTIYF. The CDR3 nucleotides are TGTGCCAGCAGTAAAGGGGGCGCCTCTGGAAACACCATATATTTT.